This T cell receptor beta chain was recorded in a study of cytomegalovirus exposure and HLA in healthy donors. This clone was seen a single time. No antigen is known for it. The CDR3 sequence is 14 residues long. The germline CDR1 and CDR2 sequences are MGHDK and SYGVNS. V lost 3 bases and J lost 1, with 10 bases in between. Study results and limitations: For most TCR beta V segments, an earlier analysis put the productive rate at about 87% or about 30% of the time.

PCR amplification relied on 60 Vbeta primers (plus 13 Jbeta primers). TCRdb's table, derived via immunoSEQ multiplex PCR, lists solely in-frame clones and lacks some. The profile shows about 160,000 clones, less than 90% of them singletons. Sample: PBMCs. The receptor was derived from a woman aged 50 to 60 in good health and CMV-seropositive. The rearrangement links TRBV25-1 to TRBJ2-7; tentative D call: TRBD1 (5 bases). The chain's CDR3 is CASSDPPGSYEQYF. The CDR3, as DNA: TGTGCCAGCAGTGATCCCCCAGGGTCCTACGAGCAGTACTTC.